This T cell receptor (beta chain) appears in the sequencing data of a study of cytomegalovirus exposure and HLA in healthy donors. General study points: TCR beta V segments were, for the most part, productive about 87% or about 30% of the time in an earlier analysis. In a later analysis, TCR association rates varied by HLA locus: DRB1 most, HLA-C fewest.

The PCR used 60 Vbeta and 13 Jbeta primers. Some clones are missing from TCRdb's copy, which holds only in-frame ones; the method was immunoSEQ multiplex PCR. The sample records some 120,000 clones, roughly 70% being singletons. A note on this clone: Its target is not known.

The ends lost 1 base at V and 0 bases at J; junction bases unmatched: 7. The CDR3 loop spans 17 amino acids. Germline V lookup: CDR1 SGHAT, CDR2 FQNNGV. Material for sequencing was PBMCs. The receptor's source is a man aged 40-49 years in good health and CMV-seropositive. The chain has TRBV11-2 and TRBJ2-7, with 9 bases aligning to TRBD2. CDR3 region: CASSLVLLAGPSYEQYF. The CDR3 bases are TGTGCCAGCAGCTTAGTGCTCCTAGCGGGACCCTCCTACGAGCAGTACTTC.